This T cell receptor beta chain is drawn from a study of brain T cells in children with intractable seizures. Study outcomes and limitations: Absence of clones before surgery may stem from lower sequencing depth. Patients' HCMV serostatus was unknown; virus specificity rests on CDR3 similarity alone.

The sequenced cases were selected for having the highest brain T cell transcript signatures. Pre-surgery treatment included at least one anti-epileptic drug. Remarks on this clone: Its specificity is unknown.

Repertoires were generated with immunoSEQ multiplex PCR, while TCRdb's copy carries only in-frame clones and drops some. The sample has 60,000 to 85,000 clones; around 93% are singletons. CDR1 is LNHDA, CDR2 SQIVND, per germline (reference sequence). This CDR3 has 12 residues. V lost 0 bases and J lost 7, with 4 bases in between. The V gene is TRBV19, the J gene TRBJ2-1; D is undetermined. The TCR sequence derives from a boy less than two years old with tuberous sclerosis and intractable seizures. The sample was peripheral blood, taken at surgery. This CDR3 is CASSIDRNEQFF. CDR3 nucleotides: TGTGCCAGTAGTATAGACCGAAATGAGCAGTTCTTC.